These 26 T cell receptor beta chains originate from one sample sequenced in a study of identifying expanded T cells in peripheral blood. The repertoire was sequenced with immunoSEQ multiplex PCR; TCRdb's copy has only in-frame clones and lacks some. The repertoire holds about 100,000 clones, with around 90% as singletons. The sample consisted of blood. These receptors came from a person aged 18 to 75 in good health.

This sequence joins TRBV5-4 and TRBJ2-1; perhaps TRBD1 as D (6 bases). V was trimmed by 4 bases and J by 10 bases, leaving 18 bases between them. Germline CDR1 reads SGHNT; CDR2 reads YYREEE (reference sequence). This CDR3 region has 14 residues. CDR3 protein: CASSRNRDTLEQFF. The DNA for the CDR3 is TGTGCCAGCAGCCGGAACAGGGACACTTTGGAGCAGTTCTTC.

The genes are TRBV6-5 and TRBJ2-7, with D tentatively TRBD2 (5 bases). Trimming shortened V by 10 bases and J by 5 bases, and 9 bases separated the two germline ends. CDR3 length: 10 residues. CDR1 is MNHEY, CDR2 SVGAGI, per germline. In DNA, the CDR3 is TGTGCCAACAGACTACACGAGCAGTACTTC. It encodes CANRLHEQYF.

The V call is TRBV6-1, the J call TRBJ2-2; weak D call: TRBD2 (5 bases). Germline V gene lookup returns CDR1 MNHNS and CDR2 SASEGT. V was pared by 6 bases and J by 3 bases, with 11 bases between. This CDR3 has 14 residues. The CDR3 region has the DNA TGTGCCAGCAGGAGGGCCCCCGACACCGGGGAGCTGTTTTTT. This codes for CASRRAPDTGELFF.

The genes are TRBV11-2 and TRBJ1-2; D unresolved. Trimming cost V 2 bases and J 6 bases, with 4 bases left between them. Germline V gene sequence: CDR1 SGHAT, CDR2 FQNNGV. The CDR3 has 11 residues. This CDR3 is CASSLNNGYTF. CDR3 bases: TGTGCCAGCAGCTTAAATAATGGCTACACCTTC.

The J gene is TRBJ2-1, the V gene TRBV7-2, with D unresolved. This CDR3 is built from 14 residues. V shed 0 bases and J shed 10 bases, with 13 bases lying between them. The germline V gene encodes CDR1 SGHTA and CDR2 FQGNSA. CDR3 nucleotide sequence: TGTGCCAGCAGCTTAGCTCTGGCCGACGGGGAGCAGTTCTTC. Amino acids: CASSLALADGEQFF. Combining the CDR3 with reference TRBV7-2 and TRBJ2-1 gives the whole variable domain GAGVSQSPSNKVTEKGKDVELRCDPISGHTALYWYRQSLGQGLEFLIYFQGNSAPDKSGLPSDRFSAERTGGSVSTLTIQRTQQEDSAVYLCASSLALADGEQFFGPGTRLTVL.

This chain links TRBV2 with TRBJ1-2; D is unclear. Per germline, CDR1 SNHLY and CDR2 FYNNEI. This CDR3 region has 15 residues. Trimming shortened V by 0 bases and J by 2 bases, and 10 bases separated the two germline ends. CDR3 sequence: CASSEASGRNYGYTF. In DNA, the CDR3 is TGTGCCAGCAGTGAAGCTTCGGGTCGGAACTATGGCTACACCTTC.

CDR3 residues: CASSLNGQAYNSPLHF. DNA for the CDR3: TGTGCCAGCAGTTTAAACGGACAGGCGTATAATTCACCCCTCCACTTT. The rearrangement joins TRBV27 to TRBJ1-6, with TRBD1 identical over 7 bases. CDR3 length: 16 residues. Germline CDR1 reads MNHEY; CDR2 reads SMNVEV (reference sequence). Trimming removed 2 bases from V and 4 bases from J; junction bases left unmatched: 5.

Here the CDR3 reads CAISEQRTTYNEQFF. Written as DNA, the CDR3 is TGTGCCATCAGTGAGCAACGGACTACCTACAATGAGCAGTTCTTC. The V and J genes are TRBV10-3 and TRBJ2-1; D is possibly TRBD2 (6 bases). V was pared by 2 bases and J by 2 bases, with 10 bases between. Looked up from germline, CDR1 is ENHRY and CDR2 is SYGVKD. This CDR3 comprises 15 residues.

V usage is TRBV7-2 and J usage is TRBJ2-6; D is unresolved. The length of the CDR3 is 18 residues. Trimming left V 5 bases short and J 5 bases short, with 22 bases between. In germline, CDR1 is SGHTA, CDR2 FQGNSA. CDR3 region: CASSAATRRQSRANVLTF. The CDR3 nucleotides read TGTGCCAGCAGCGCAGCTACGAGACGACAAAGTCGGGCCAACGTCCTGACTTTC.

J is TRBJ2-3 and V is TRBV27, with TRBD2 matching 12 bases. There are 17 residues in the CDR3. CDR1 and CDR2 from the germline V gene are MNHEY and SMNVEV (reference sequence). V trimming: 1 base; J trimming: 3 bases; junction bases outside the gene matches: 5. The CDR3 loop is CASSLYSSGGETDTQYF. The CDR3 DNA is TGTGCCAGCAGTTTATATTCTAGCGGGGGGGAAACAGATACGCAGTATTTT.

The CDR3 sequence: CASSPRTGNTGELFF. In DNA form, the CDR3 reads TGTGCCAGCAGCCCAAGGACGGGGAACACCGGGGAGCTGTTTTTT. The chain recombines TRBV11-2 with TRBJ2-2; D unclear. V lost 5 bases to trimming and J lost 1 base, with 11 bases between them. This CDR3 spans 15 amino acids. CDR1 is SGHAT, CDR2 FQNNGV, per germline.

V and J are TRBV7-3 and TRBJ1-1; D not certain. Germline loops: CDR1 SGHTA, CDR2 FQGTGA. This CDR3 is 14 amino acids long. The germline V and J ends were trimmed by 2 bases and 3 bases, with 10 bases remaining between them. CDR3 DNA sequence: TGTGCCAGCAGCTTAGGGTCTACCGACACTGAAGCTTTCTTT. Amino acid sequence: CASSLGSTDTEAFF.

The chain is built from TRBV7-6 and TRBJ1-6; D may be TRBD1 (5 bases). The CDR3 covers 16 residues. V was shortened by 5 bases and J by 3 bases, with 14 bases between the two germline ends. Germline V lookup: CDR1 SGHVS, CDR2 FNYEAQ. The CDR3 nucleotides read TGTGCCAGCAGCGCCCAATCAGGGATCTATAATTCACCCCTCCACTTT. It encodes CASSAQSGIYNSPLHF.

This clone was counted a single time. V is TRBV29-1 and J is TRBJ2-2; D gene ambiguous. Germline V gene sequence: CDR1 SQVTM, CDR2 ANQGSEA. V lost 7 bases and J lost 5, with 8 bases in between. The CDR3 is 11 residues long. The CDR3 loop is CSAPWTGELFF. The CDR3 nucleotides are TGCAGCGCCCCGTGGACCGGGGAGCTGTTTTTT.

The genes are TRBV6-1 and TRBJ1-4; the D gene is possibly TRBD1 (5 bases). Germline V gene data show CDR1 as MNHNS and CDR2 as SASEGT. This CDR3 is 15 amino acids long. V shed 5 bases and J shed 7 bases, with 17 bases lying between them. CDR3 in DNA: TGTGCCAGCAGTCAGGACACAAGAAGGGGTGAAAAACTGTTTTTT. This gives the protein CASSQDTRRGEKLFF.

This clone appeared a single time. The chain employs TRBV23-1 and TRBJ1-2; 7 bases are shared with TRBD1. TRBV23-1 is annotated as an ORF whose role is uncertain. After removal of 9 bases from V and 4 bases from J, the junction contained 8 bases not matched to a gene. The CDR3 loop spans 13 amino acids. As DNA, the CDR3 is TGCGCCAGTCCGCGGGGACAGACCTATGGCTACACCTTC. Protein product: CASPRGQTYGYTF.

The CDR3 DNA sequence: TGTGCCAGCAGCTTAGATCCGACGGGGGCCTCCTACGAGCAGTACTTC. Translation gives CASSLDPTGASYEQYF. The rearrangement links TRBV11-3 to TRBJ2-7, with D perhaps matching TRBD1 or TRBD2 (6 bases each). Germline CDR1 and CDR2: SGHNT and YENEEA. Trimming removed 0 bases at V and 0 bases at J, with 12 bases between. There are 16 residues in the CDR3. Full variable domain (remainder filled in from reference TRBV11-3 and TRBJ2-7): EAGVVQSPRYKIIEKKQPVAFWCNPISGHNTLYWYLQNLGQGPELLIRYENEEAVDDSQLPKDRFSAERLKGVDSTLKIQPAELGDSAVYLCASSLDPTGASYEQYFGPGTRLTVT.

A few counts support this clone. The V call is TRBV25-1, the J call TRBJ1-4; 10 bases align to TRBD1. This CDR3 has 18 amino acids. The germline V gene has CDR1 MGHDK and CDR2 SYGVNS. V lost 3 bases and J lost 0; bases outside the gene matches: 7. This CDR3 reads CASSERQGARTTNEKLFF. CDR3 nucleotides: TGTGCCAGCAGTGAGAGACAGGGGGCCAGAACAACTAATGAAAAACTGTTTTTT.

This clone was detected only once. The rearrangement joins TRBV10-3 to TRBJ2-7; possible D gene TRBD1, 5 bases. Trimming removed 8 bases from V and 5 bases from J, with 16 bases in between. Germline CDR1 ENHRY, CDR2 SYGVKD. The CDR3 is made up of 13 amino acids. The CDR3 loop is CAIAGQGGHEQYF. The CDR3 coding sequence is TGTGCCATCGCCGGGCAGGGTGGCCACGAGCAGTACTTC.

The chain couples TRBV4-1 to TRBJ2-5, with 8 bases that match TRBD2. CDR3 length: 15 amino acids. In germline, CDR1 is MGHRA, CDR2 YSYEKL. J was trimmed by 1 base and V by 6 bases; bases with no gene match: 7. CDR3 loop: CASRQTGTSQETQYF. CDR3 nucleotide sequence: TGCGCCAGCAGACAGACCGGGACTAGCCAAGAGACCCAGTACTTC.

The chain joins TRBV19 to TRBJ1-2, with TRBD1 matching over 9 bases. This CDR3 has 18 residues. J was trimmed by 2 bases and V by 3 bases; bases with no gene match: 13. Germline-derived CDR1 and CDR2 are LNHDA and SQIVND (reference sequence). CDR3 amino acids: CASSIDRGHRGPNYGYTF. As DNA, the CDR3 is TGTGCCAGTAGTATCGATAGGGGACACAGGGGGCCCAACTATGGCTACACCTTC.

J is TRBJ2-7 and V is TRBV19; D is unresolved. From germline, CDR1 is LNHDA and CDR2 SQIVND (reference sequence). There are 13 residues in the CDR3. The germline V and J ends were trimmed by 3 bases and 5 bases, with 11 bases remaining between them. The CDR3 nucleotides read TGTGCCAGTAGTATCACTCCTCCCCACGAGCAGTACTTC. Translation gives CASSITPPHEQYF.

The V and J genes are TRBV7-9 and TRBJ2-1; TRBD2 aligns across 14 bases. The trim removed 5 bases at V and 8 bases at J, leaving 5 bases unmatched. Germline V gene sequence: CDR1 SEHNR, CDR2 FQNEAQ (reference sequence). The CDR3 spans 15 residues. The chain's CDR3 is CASSRGGLAGDEQFF. The CDR3 DNA reads as TGTGCCAGCAGCCGTGGGGGACTAGCGGGGGATGAGCAGTTCTTC.

The chain carries TRBV5-6 and TRBJ2-5, with unresolved D. Trimming stripped 0 bases from V and 2 bases from J, with 8 bases between. The germline V gene encodes CDR1 SGHDT and CDR2 YYEEEE. CDR3 length: 14 amino acids. CDR3: CASSLAKVQETQYF. CDR3 coding DNA: TGTGCCAGCAGCTTGGCCAAAGTACAAGAGACCCAGTACTTC.

The V and J genes are TRBV28 and TRBJ2-1, with 7 nucleotides matching TRBD1. The CDR3 contains 20 residues. Trimming removed 6 bases from V and 0 bases from J; junction bases left unmatched: 20. Germline lookup yields CDR1 MDHEN and CDR2 SYDVKM. The chain's CDR3 is CASRPYFGQAGGVSYNEQFF. The CDR3 bases are TGTGCCAGCAGACCTTACTTCGGACAGGCCGGAGGAGTCTCCTACAATGAGCAGTTCTTC.

The chain has TRBV6-5 and TRBJ1-5, with TRBD1 identical over 11 bases. With V trimmed by 8 bases and J by 5 bases, 2 bases remained unmatched. This CDR3 is built from 13 residues. Germline V gives CDR1 MNHEY, CDR2 SVGAGI. CDR3 DNA sequence: TGTGCCAGCGGGACAGGGGGTCATCAGCCCCAGCATTTT. Translation gives CASGTGGHQPQHF.